This T cell receptor beta chain was retrieved from a study of shared clonotypes between healthy human individuals. Study details: For every donor, three CD4 naive, three CD4 memory, two CD8 naive and one CD8 memory plates were used.

Germline lookup yields CDR1 MNHEY and CDR2 SVGAGI. This CDR3 comprises 14 residues. Trimming pared 2 bases from V and 5 bases from J, leaving 12 bases between. The data were produced by immunoSEQ multiplex PCR, yet TCRdb's version contains in-frame clones alone and is incomplete. Here the sample spans around 2.1 million clones, more than 85% being singletons. As defined, naive CD8 cells were CD45RO-negative and positively selected for CCR7, with terminally differentiated effector memory CD45RA+ cells excluded. The sequenced material came from naive CD8+ T cells from PBMCs. This receptor was identified in a young man in good health. Some clones in this sample may be carry-over from other donors' samples. This chain connects TRBV6-5 to TRBJ1-2, with D uncertain. The DNA for the CDR3 is TGTGCCAGCAGTTACGCACAGACTGATTATGGCTACACCTTC. Protein product: CASSYAQTDYGYTF.